The following is a TCR beta chain sequence with its context. The sample is drawn from a study of blood T cell repertoires in COVID-19. CDR1 LNHDA and CDR2 SQIVND come from the germline V gene (reference sequence). The CDR3 has 19 amino acids. Trimming at V came to 0 bases and at J to 4 bases, leaving 14 bases not matched to a gene. Method: immunoSEQ multiplex PCR; TCRdb's copy keeps in-frame clones and lacks some. Counted here are approximately 97,000 clones, more than 85% occurring once; the ten biggest clones make up 4.2%. Sample: peripheral blood. The chain couples TRBV19 to TRBJ2-3, with 9 nucleotides matching TRBD2. This sequence was found in a man aged 18 to 30 with acute or convalescent COVID-19. Here the CDR3 reads CASSIEPLGGLAFADTQYF. CDR3 bases: TGTGCCAGTAGTATAGAACCCTTAGGGGGACTAGCTTTCGCAGATACGCAGTATTTT.